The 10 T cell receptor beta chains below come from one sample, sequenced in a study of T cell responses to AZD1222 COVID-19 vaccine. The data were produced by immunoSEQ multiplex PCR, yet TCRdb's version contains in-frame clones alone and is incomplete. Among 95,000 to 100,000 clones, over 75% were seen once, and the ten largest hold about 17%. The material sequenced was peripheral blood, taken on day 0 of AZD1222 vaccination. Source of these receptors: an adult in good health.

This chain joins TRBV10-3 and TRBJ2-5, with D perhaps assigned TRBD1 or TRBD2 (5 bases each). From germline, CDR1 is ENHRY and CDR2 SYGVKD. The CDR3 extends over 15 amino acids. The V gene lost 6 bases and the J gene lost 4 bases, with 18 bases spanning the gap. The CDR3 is CAISPGTGRRETQYF. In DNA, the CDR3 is TGTGCCATCAGCCCTGGGACGGGTCGTCGAGAGACCCAGTACTTC.

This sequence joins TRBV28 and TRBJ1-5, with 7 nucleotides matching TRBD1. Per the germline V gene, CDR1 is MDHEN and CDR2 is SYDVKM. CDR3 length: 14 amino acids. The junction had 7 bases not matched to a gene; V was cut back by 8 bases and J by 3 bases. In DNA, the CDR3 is TGTGCCAGCGAGACAGGGACCTTCAATCAGCCCCAGCATTTT. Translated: CASETGTFNQPQHF.

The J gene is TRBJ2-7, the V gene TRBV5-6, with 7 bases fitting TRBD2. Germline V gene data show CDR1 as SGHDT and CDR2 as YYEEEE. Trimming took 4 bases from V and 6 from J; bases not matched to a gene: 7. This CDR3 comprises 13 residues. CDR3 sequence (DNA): TGTGCCAGCAGCGGGAGGGGATACAGCGAGCAGTACTTC. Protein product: CASSGRGYSEQYF. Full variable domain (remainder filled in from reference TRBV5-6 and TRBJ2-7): DAGVTQSPTHLIKTRGQQVTLRCSPKSGHDTVSWYQQALGQGPQFIFQYYEEEERQRGNFPDRFSGHQFPNYSSELNVNALLLGDSALYLCASSGRGYSEQYFGPGTRLTVT.

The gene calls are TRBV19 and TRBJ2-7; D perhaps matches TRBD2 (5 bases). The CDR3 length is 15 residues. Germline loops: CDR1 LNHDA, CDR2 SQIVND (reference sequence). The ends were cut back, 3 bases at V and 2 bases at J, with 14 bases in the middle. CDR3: CASSIDTSTTYEQYF. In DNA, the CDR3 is TGTGCCAGTAGTATCGACACCTCGACTACCTACGAGCAGTACTTC.

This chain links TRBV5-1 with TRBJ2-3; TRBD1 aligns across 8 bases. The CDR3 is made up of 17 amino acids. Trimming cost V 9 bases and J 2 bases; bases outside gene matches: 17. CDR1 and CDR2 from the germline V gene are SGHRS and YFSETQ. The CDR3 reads CATPGTGGPEITDTQYF. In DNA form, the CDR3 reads TGCGCCACTCCAGGTACAGGGGGGCCCGAAATCACAGATACGCAGTATTTT.

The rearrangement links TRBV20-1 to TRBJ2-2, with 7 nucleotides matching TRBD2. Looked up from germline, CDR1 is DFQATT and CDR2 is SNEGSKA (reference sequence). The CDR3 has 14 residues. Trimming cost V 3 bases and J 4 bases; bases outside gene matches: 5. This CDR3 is CSASPSGATGELFF. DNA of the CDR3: TGCAGTGCTAGTCCCAGCGGGGCCACCGGGGAGCTGTTTTTT.

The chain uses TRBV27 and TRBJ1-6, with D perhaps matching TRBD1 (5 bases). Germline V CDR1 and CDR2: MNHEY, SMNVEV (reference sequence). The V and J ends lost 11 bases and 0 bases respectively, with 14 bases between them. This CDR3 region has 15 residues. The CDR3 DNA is TGTGCCGCCCGGGACGGAAGCTCCTATAATTCACCCCTCCACTTT. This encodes CAARDGSSYNSPLHF.

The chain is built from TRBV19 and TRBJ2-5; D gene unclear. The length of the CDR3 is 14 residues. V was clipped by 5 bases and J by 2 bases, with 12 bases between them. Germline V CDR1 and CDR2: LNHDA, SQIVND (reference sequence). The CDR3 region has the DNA TGTGCCAGTAGTTCGACGCCCTGGCAAGAGACCCAGTACTTC. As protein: CASSSTPWQETQYF.

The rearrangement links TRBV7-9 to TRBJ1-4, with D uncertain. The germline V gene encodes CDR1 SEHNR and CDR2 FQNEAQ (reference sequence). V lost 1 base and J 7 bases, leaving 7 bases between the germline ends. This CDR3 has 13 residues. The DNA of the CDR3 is TGTGCCAGCAGCTTAGGGGGAACTGAAAAACTGTTTTTT. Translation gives CASSLGGTEKLFF. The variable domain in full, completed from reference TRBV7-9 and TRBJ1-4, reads DTGVSQNPRHKITKRGQNVTFRCDPISEHNRLYWYRQTLGQGPEFLTYFQNEAQLEKSRLLSDRFSAERPKGSFSTLEIQRTEQGDSAMYLCASSLGGTEKLFFGSGTQLSVL.

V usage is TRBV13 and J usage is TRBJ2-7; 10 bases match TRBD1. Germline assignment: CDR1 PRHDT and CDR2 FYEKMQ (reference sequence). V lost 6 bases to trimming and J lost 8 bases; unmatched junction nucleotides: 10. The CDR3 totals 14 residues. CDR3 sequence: CASRKPGQGLQQYF. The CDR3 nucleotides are TGTGCCAGCAGAAAACCGGGACAGGGGTTGCAGCAGTACTTC.